This TCR beta chain was sequenced in a study of blood T cell repertoires in COVID-19. Study overall: From the United States, Italy and Spain came samples of acute and convalescent COVID-19.

The data were produced by immunoSEQ multiplex PCR, yet TCRdb's version contains in-frame clones alone and is incomplete. The sample has approximately 170,000 clones; around 89% are singletons. V dropped 3 bases and J dropped 2 bases, with 9 bases sitting between them. The CDR3 is 15 amino acids. Germline values: CDR1 SGDLS, CDR2 YYNGEE. The V and J genes are TRBV9 and TRBJ2-6, with a weak D call TRBD1 (6 bases). The sequencing input was peripheral blood. The TCR was taken from a man in his late teens or twenties who had recovered from COVID-19. Here the CDR3 reads CASSGWGPGANVLTF. The CDR3 DNA follows: TGTGCCAGCAGCGGGTGGGGGCCTGGGGCCAACGTCCTGACTTTC.